The 8 T cell receptor beta chains below come from one sample, sequenced in a study of OX40 agonist ivuxolimab in advanced cancers. The table came from immunoSEQ multiplex PCR; TCRdb's copy has only in-frame clones and leaves some out. This sample yields tens of thousands of clones, of which over 60% are seen a single time; around 13% belongs to the top ten. Here the sequenced sample was CD4+ or CD8+ T cells sorted from blood, taken in a trial of the OX40 agonist ivuxolimab. The receptors originated from an adult with an advanced solid tumor such as melanoma, head and neck, liver or kidney cancer.

The V call is TRBV5-1, the J call TRBJ2-3; D is undetermined. Germline CDR1 reads SGHRS; CDR2 reads YFSETQ. CDR3 size: 16 residues. Trimming removed 0 bases from V and 0 bases from J, with 11 bases in between. The CDR3 DNA is TGCGCCAGCAGCTTGGGACATCGAACTAGCACAGATACGCAGTATTTT. Amino acid sequence: CASSLGHRTSTDTQYF.

This clone showed up just a few times. The rearrangement uses TRBV4-3 and TRBJ2-3, with TRBD2 matching 10 bases. CDR3 length equals 16 residues. Germline V gives CDR1 LGHNA, CDR2 YSLEER. V shed 1 base, J shed 2 bases, and the junction held 3 bases outside the gene matches. The CDR3, as DNA: TGCGCCAGCAGCCAAGGTAGCGGGGGGTCCACAGATACGCAGTATTTT. It is translated as CASSQGSGGSTDTQYF.

The chain has TRBV11-1 and TRBJ2-5, with 7 bases lining up with TRBD2. The CDR3 loop spans 15 amino acids. With V trimmed by 3 bases and J by 4 bases, 8 bases remained unmatched. In germline, CDR1 is SGHAT, CDR2 FQDESV (reference sequence). The CDR3 DNA is TGTGCCAGCAGCTTTGAACCCCGGGAGGTAGAGACCCAGTACTTC. It is translated as CASSFEPREVETQYF.

V gene TRBV6-4 combines with J gene TRBJ2-7, with D uncertain. The CDR3 extends over 10 amino acids. V lost 4 bases, J lost 3 bases, and 1 base lay in between. Germline CDR1 is MRHNA and CDR2 is SNTAGT. CDR3 protein: CASSGYEQYF. CDR3 in DNA: TGTGCCAGCAGTGGCTACGAGCAGTACTTC.

V and J are TRBV19 and TRBJ1-1; D call uncertain. Trimming left V 1 base short and J 7 bases short, with 13 bases between. The CDR3 has 14 amino acids. The germline gives CDR1 LNHDA, CDR2 SQIVND (reference sequence). CDR3 in amino acids: CASSIAPSGGEAFF. CDR3 DNA: TGTGCCAGTAGTATAGCCCCCTCGGGTGGTGAAGCTTTCTTT.

The chain employs TRBV4-3 and TRBJ2-1; D tentatively reads TRBD1 or TRBD2 (6 bases each). Trimming left V 0 bases short and J 12 bases short, with 21 bases between. Germline V gene data show CDR1 as LGHNA and CDR2 as YSLEER. This CDR3 has 16 amino acids. The chain's CDR3 is CASSQEGGRQAEGQFF. The CDR3 DNA follows: TGCGCCAGCAGCCAAGAGGGAGGAAGACAGGCCGAGGGGCAGTTCTTC.

In its sample, this clone was seen once. This chain connects TRBV4-1 to TRBJ2-5; D ambiguous. The germline V and J ends were trimmed by 4 bases and 5 bases, with 14 bases remaining between them. The germline V gene has CDR1 MGHRA and CDR2 YSYEKL. The CDR3 runs 14 residues. CDR3 sequence (DNA): TGCGCCAGCAGCCCCCCAATGGGCGGCGAGACCCAGTACTTC. Translated: CASSPPMGGETQYF.

This chain connects TRBV10-3 to TRBJ1-1; 9 bases are a match to TRBD1. The CDR3 length is 15 residues. Per the germline V gene, CDR1 is ENHRY and CDR2 is SYGVKD. The V and J ends lost 4 bases and 5 bases, in that order; junction bases with no gene match: 8. The CDR3 protein is CAISGRTGEGTEAFF. Written as DNA, the CDR3 is TGTGCCATCAGTGGTAGGACAGGGGAAGGGACTGAAGCTTTCTTT.